This T cell receptor beta chain comes out of a study of beta chain features in type 1 diabetes (dated by TCRdb to the late 2010s). As for the study more broadly: No differences in mean age, gender distribution, total cell number or subset yield were found between patients and healthy donors. A total of approximately 100 million sorted cells were examined across all samples, and the number of cells per subset was strongly correlated with RNA yield. The study compared TCRB repertoires of sorted circulating CD4+ T cell subsets between recently diagnosed type 1 diabetes patients and matched healthy donors. Whereas all 28 donors provided naive and central memory subsets, regulatory and stem cell-like memory subsets were isolated from just 8 patients and about 8 healthy donors.

The entire amount of isolated RNA was reverse transcribed using the High Capacity cDNA Reverse Transcription Kit, so the sequenced TCRB transcripts were expressed ones. Deep immunoSEQ sequencing was applied to naive, central memory and regulatory T cell samples, giving an average of roughly 3.5 million total reads per sample. Sorted cells were lysed in RLT buffer and RNA was extracted with DNase-treated RNeasy Micro or Mini kits, depending on cell number. To prevent cross-contamination, each cell subset was processed individually, whereas patient and healthy donor samples were processed jointly. Using the immunoSEQ multiplex PCR, TCRB sequences were amplified from cDNA into 87-bp fragments spanning the CDR3 region. Sequencing of the amplicons was done on the Illumina HiSeq platform. On the authors' methods: Synthetic template baselines were used to correct PCR bias computationally, reads within Hamming distance 2 were collapsed, and singletons that could not be merged were discarded. By aligning reads against IMGT, V, D and J genes, CDR3 length, and insertions or deletions at six rearrangement sites were assigned. Within each subset, clonotype counts were normalized to sorted cell number, and only after that were true diversity and Gini coefficients computed with the tcR R package. The overlap coefficient, calculated on TCRB nucleotide sequences, was used to measure repertoire sharing. TCRdb took this table from immuneACCESS and kept in-frame rearrangements with V and J called. Such tables lack part of the clones; where checked against another copy, unresolved V genes explain under half of the gap, and the rest is unexplained. V, J and clone size derive from that table, while D and trimming were established from the DNA sequence. The sample data list 300,000 to 400,000 clones, and 8.5% to 10% of these were observed just once. 0.45% to 0.65% of the sample comes from the top ten.

General conclusions and limits of the study: A moderate but significant shortening of TCRB CDR3 length was observed in type 1 diabetes patients in all four CD4+ subsets. HLA sub-analyses involved small numbers of individuals, so any influence of HLA type on TCRB rearrangement remained unresolved. Because cDNA was sequenced instead of genomic DNA, highly expressing activated cells could be over-represented, though the groups showed no difference in activation or CD3 levels. PCR might favor shorter templates, but patient and control samples were amplified and corrected together, so any skew would affect both groups equally. Naive, central memory and regulatory TCRB repertoires appeared more similar among patients than among healthy donors. Fewer insertions and more nucleotide deletions at VDJ recombination sites were observed in patients with type 1 diabetes, implying thymic rearrangement abnormalities.

This clone was found a few times. This receptor's antigen is unknown. No qualities accompany the bases; no much larger clone lies one base away. V is clipped by 6 bases and J by 1 base, and the sequence between their germline boundaries is 7 bases long. The germline V gene supplies CDR1 SNHLY and CDR2 FYNNEI. The CDR3 contains 13 residues, cysteine and phenylalanine counted. Just the 39-base CDR3 DNA is kept, in frame starting at base 1. From each donor, a single peripheral blood sample of about 100 mL on average was drawn into heparinised tubes. A BD FACSAria II and a panel including CD45RO, CCR7, CD25, CD127, CD95 and CD27 were used to sort naive, central memory, regulatory and stem cell-like memory CD4+ T cells. Every sorted population had a purity above 98%. PBMCs were isolated immediately by Lymphoprep density gradient centrifugation and stained directly without culture. So that batch effects would be minimized, each experiment stained and sorted samples in pairs, pairing one healthy donor with one patient.

Sequencing used central memory CD4+ T cells from blood. This clonotype was sampled from a man aged 25 to 45 with type 1 diabetes. This chain is built from TRBV2 and TRBJ1-5; a confident D gene designation cannot be given. The CDR3 protein sequence reads: CASSDMSNQPQHF. The bases are TGTGCCAGCAGCGACATGAGCAATCAGCCCCAGCATTTT.